A single sample is the source of the 15 T cell receptor beta chains below, sequenced in a study of blood T cell repertoires in COVID-19. The repertoire was sequenced with immunoSEQ multiplex PCR; TCRdb's copy has only in-frame clones and lacks some. Of some 150,000 clones in the sample, roughly 82% are singletons; the top ten hold about 7.2%. Source material: peripheral blood. Receptors originate from a woman in her 50s in a cohort sampled during active or convalescent COVID-19.

The chain links TRBV19 to TRBJ2-1, with D perhaps matching TRBD2 (7 bases). Trimming shortened V by 0 bases and J by 10 bases, and 13 bases separated the two germline ends. The CDR3 has 14 amino acids. Germline V lookup: CDR1 LNHDA, CDR2 SQIVND (reference sequence). The CDR3: CASSIEGGLREQFF. The CDR3 DNA reads TGTGCCAGTAGTATAGAGGGGGGGCTACGGGAGCAGTTCTTC.

This chain joins TRBV19 and TRBJ1-5; the D is unclear. This CDR3 spans 15 amino acids. V lost 6 bases to trimming and J lost 2 bases, with 14 bases between them. Germline values: CDR1 LNHDA, CDR2 SQIVND (reference sequence). DNA for the CDR3: TGTGCCAGTAGCCGTGACCCCGCGGGCAATCAGCCCCAGCATTTT. It specifies CASSRDPAGNQPQHF.

The chain recombines TRBV10-3 with TRBJ2-3; D uncertain. The germline V and J ends were trimmed by 0 bases and 0 bases, with 7 bases remaining between them. CDR1 is ENHRY, CDR2 SYGVKD, per germline. The CDR3 consists of 15 residues. This CDR3 is CAISESETSTDTQYF. The CDR3 nucleotides read TGTGCCATCAGTGAGTCTGAAACTAGCACAGATACGCAGTATTTT.

This chain joins TRBV2 and TRBJ2-1; 7 positions agree with TRBD1. The J segment lost 6 bases and the V segment lost 6 bases, leaving 5 bases of the junction unmatched. CDR3 length equals 13 residues. The germline V gene encodes CDR1 SNHLY and CDR2 FYNNEI. The CDR3 loop reads CASRQTGRNEQFF. The CDR3 coding sequence is TGTGCCAGCAGGCAGACAGGGCGCAATGAGCAGTTCTTC.

V gene TRBV7-8 combines with J gene TRBJ2-3; D gene uncertain. Germline values: CDR1 SGHVS, CDR2 FQNEAQ. This CDR3 region has 15 residues. V was trimmed by 0 bases and J by 2 bases, leaving 9 bases between them. Here the CDR3 reads CASSLAIGVTDTQYF. CDR3 sequence (DNA): TGTGCCAGCAGCTTAGCGATTGGAGTCACAGATACGCAGTATTTT.

The chain employs TRBV5-1 and TRBJ2-7; D ambiguous. The V end was cut by 0 bases, the J end by 5 bases, with 12 bases between. CDR3 length equals 14 residues. Looked up from germline, CDR1 is SGHRS and CDR2 is YFSETQ. The CDR3 nucleotides read TGCGCCAGCAGCTTGGGGGCCCCCCGCGACGAGCAGTACTTC. Protein product: CASSLGAPRDEQYF.

V and J are TRBV30 and TRBJ1-2; a possible D gene is TRBD1 (6 bases). V shed 3 bases and J shed 5 bases, with 13 bases lying between them. Germline values: CDR1 GTSNPN, CDR2 SVGIG (reference sequence). The CDR3 has 13 residues. This chain's CDR3 is CAWSPGQRYGYTF. The CDR3, as DNA: TGTGCCTGGAGCCCCGGACAGCGGTATGGCTACACCTTC. Filled out from reference TRBV30 and TRBJ1-2, the complete variable domain reads SQTIHQWPATLVQPVGSPLSLECTVEGTSNPNLYWYRQAAGRGLQLLFYSVGIGQISSEVPQNLSASRPQDRQFILSSKKLLLSDSGFYLCAWSPGQRYGYTFGSGTRLTVV.

This clone showed up just once. This rearrangement joins TRBV2 to TRBJ1-2; no firm D call. The V gene's germline CDR1 is SNHLY and CDR2 FYNNEI. Trimming took 2 bases from V and 7 from J, leaving 14 bases between them. The CDR3 is 14 residues long. CDR3 nucleotide sequence: TGTGCCAGCAGTGAATACCCGGGTCTTGGTGGCTACACCTTC. Its protein product is CASSEYPGLGGYTF. Based on the CDR3 plus reference TRBV2 and TRBJ1-2, the full variable domain is EPEVTQTPSHQVTQMGQEVILRCVPISNHLYFYWYRQILGQKVEFLVSFYNNEISEKSEIFDDQFSVERPDGSNFTLKIRSTKLEDSAMYFCASSEYPGLGGYTFGSGTRLTVV.

This chain uses TRBV4-3 with TRBJ1-1; 7 bases are a match to TRBD1. Unmatched junction bases numbered 10, after V lost 4 bases and J lost 5 bases. The CDR3 spans 15 residues. Germline values: CDR1 LGHNA, CDR2 YSLEER. The DNA of the CDR3 is TGCGCCAGCAGCCGGTTACAGGGGATGCGGACTGAAGCTTTCTTT. Protein sequence: CASSRLQGMRTEAFF.

The J gene is TRBJ2-2, the V gene TRBV7-2; perhaps TRBD1 as D (6 bases). Trimming pared 2 bases from V and 6 bases from J, leaving 13 bases between. The CDR3 consists of 15 residues. In germline, CDR1 is SGHTA, CDR2 FQGNSA. This CDR3 is CASSLLQAGAGELFF. The CDR3, as DNA: TGTGCCAGCAGCTTACTGCAAGCAGGGGCCGGGGAGCTGTTTTTT.

Only a few counts were recorded for this clone. The rearrangement uses TRBV4-3 and TRBJ2-7; tentative D call: TRBD2 (7 bases). V lost 0 bases and J lost 5, with 17 bases in between. CDR3 length: 16 amino acids. In germline, CDR1 is LGHNA, CDR2 YSLEER. The CDR3 spells CASSQDLGGRPHEQYF. The CDR3 region has the DNA TGCGCCAGCAGCCAAGATCTGGGGGGGCGCCCCCACGAGCAGTACTTC.

This clone was detected only once. This chain connects TRBV5-4 to TRBJ2-2, with D maybe TRBD2 (5 bases). The CDR3 has 15 amino acids. Trimming took off 4 bases at V and 4 bases at J, with 14 bases between the two ends. Germline CDR1 SGHNT, CDR2 YYREEE (reference sequence). Written as DNA, the CDR3 is TGTGCCAGCAGCCCAAACGGGATTTCCACCGGGGAGCTGTTTTTT. This codes for CASSPNGISTGELFF.

The chain carries TRBV6-2 or TRBV6-3 and TRBJ1-6, with 10 bases lining up with TRBD1. V was clipped by 4 bases and J by 8 bases; unmatched bases: 2. The CDR3 runs to 14 residues. The germline CDR1 and CDR2 sequences are MNHEY and SVGEGT. For the CDR3, the DNA is TGTGCCAGCAGTTCGGGACAGGGGTATTCACCCCTCCACTTT. This sequence encodes CASSSGQGYSPLHF.

Only a few counts were recorded for this clone. V is TRBV3-1 (or the pseudogene TRBV3-2) and J is TRBJ2-7, with TRBD2 matching over 13 bases. In germline, CDR1 is LGHDT, CDR2 YNNKEL (reference sequence). V was clipped by 4 bases and J by 4 bases; unmatched bases: 4. There are 15 residues in the CDR3. The CDR3 loop is CASSRGTSGDYEQYF. As DNA, the CDR3 is TGTGCCAGCAGCCGAGGGACTAGCGGGGATTACGAGCAGTACTTC.

Turning to this clone: Germline is not matched at one junction end, which may reflect a read error. The chain uses TRBV2 and TRBJ1-1, with TRBD1 as a possible D gene (5 bases). The CDR3 extends over 14 amino acids. CDR1 SNHLY and CDR2 FYNNEI come from the germline V gene. The CDR3 DNA follows: TGTGCCAGCAGTGGGTCCAGGGTACACACTGAAGCTTTTTTT. As protein: CASSGSRVHTEAFF.